These T cell receptor beta chains were read from a single sample in a study of blood T cell repertoires in COVID-19. Repertoires were generated with immunoSEQ multiplex PCR, while TCRdb's copy carries only in-frame clones and drops some. The top ten clones hold over 1.2% of a sample with over 100,000 clones, around 84% of them seen once. Material for sequencing was peripheral blood. These receptors were taken from a man in his forties or fifties with acute or convalescent COVID-19. CDR3s include the opening cysteine and the closing phenylalanine or tryptophan. D genes are given only for firm matches. Rows give clone size only sometimes, using once, few, many, or a class for an expanded clone.

TRBJ2-3	NA	TRBV27	NA	CASSSTLSGDTQYF	TGTGCCAGCAGTTCCACACTCAGCGGAGATACGCAGTATTTT
TRBJ2-6	TRBD1	TRBV6-5	NA	CASSSGGAGANVLTF	TGTGCCAGCAGTTCAGGGGGCGCTGGGGCCAACGTCCTGACTTTC
TRBJ2-2	NA	TRBV5-1	few	CASTGSGTGELFF	TGCGCCAGCACCGGTAGTGGCACCGGGGAGCTGTTTTTT
TRBJ1-1	NA	TRBV7-9	NA	CASSFTPNTEAFF	TGTGCCAGCAGCTTTACACCGAACACTGAAGCTTTCTTT
TRBJ2-2	NA	TRBV7-9	NA	CASSSHRRVTGELFF	TGTGCCAGCAGCTCACACCGCAGGGTAACCGGGGAGCTGTTTTTT
TRBJ2-5	NA	TRBV11-1	NA	CASSSRGGTEETQYF	TGTGCCAGCAGCTCCCGAGGAGGGACAGAAGAGACCCAGTACTTC
TRBJ1-2	TRBD1	TRBV28	NA	CASSLRQGNLRGYTF	TGTGCCAGCAGTTTACGACAGGGGAACCTTCGCGGCTACACCTTC
TRBJ2-7	NA	TRBV2	NA	CASSGSWAGNEQYF	TGTGCCAGCTCGGGAAGTTGGGCTGGGAACGAGCAGTACTTC
TRBJ2-3	NA	TRBV2	NA	CASSFTGTQSSTDTQYF	TGTGCCAGCAGTTTCACCGGGACACAATCTAGCACAGATACGCAGTATTTT
TRBJ1-2	TRBD1	TRBV24-1	NA	CATSGRDRGRGYGYTF	TGTGCCACCAGTGGTCGAGACAGGGGGCGCGGCTATGGCTACACCTTC
TRBJ2-1	NA	TRBV11-2	NA	CASSPPPINEQFF	TGTGCCAGCAGCCCCCCCCCTATCAATGAGCAGTTCTTC
TRBJ2-1	TRBD1	TRBV29-1	NA	CSVEEGGRSYNEQFF	TGCAGCGTTGAAGAAGGGGGCAGATCCTACAATGAGCAGTTCTTC
TRBJ1-1	NA	TRBV7-3	few	CASSSGPVDTEAFF	TGTGCCAGCAGCTCGGGTCCTGTAGACACTGAAGCTTTCTTT
TRBJ2-5	NA	TRBV5-1	NA	CASSLTGRGQETQYF	TGCGCCAGCAGCTTGACAGGGAGGGGGCAAGAGACCCAGTACTTC
TRBJ2-7	TRBD1	TRBV5-1	NA	CASSFGRQGALEQYF	TGCGCCAGCAGCTTCGGACGACAGGGGGCGCTGGAGCAGTACTTC
TRBJ2-3	NA	TRBV11-2	NA	CASSPGTDTQYF	TGTGCCAGCAGCCCAGGGACAGATACGCAGTATTTT
TRBJ2-5	NA	TRBV6-4	NA	CASSARLILQETQYF	TGTGCCAGCAGTGCCCGACTCATACTCCAAGAGACCCAGTACTTC
TRBJ1-5	NA	TRBV15	once	CATSSGLLDNQPQHF	TGTGCCACCAGCTCCGGGTTATTAGACAATCAGCCCCAGCATTTT
TRBJ2-1	TRBD2	TRBV4-1	once	CASSQVSLAEEQFF	TGCGCCAGCAGCCAAGTTAGTCTAGCGGAAGAGCAGTTCTTC
TRBJ2-1	TRBD1	TRBV18	NA	CASSPRQGAPSYNEQFF	TGTGCCAGCTCACCGCGACAGGGGGCGCCTTCCTACAATGAGCAGTTCTTC
TRBJ1-1	NA	TRBV7-9	NA	CASSLIASEVQFF	TGTGCCAGCAGCTTGATAGCCAGCGAGGTTCAATTCTTT
TRBJ2-1	TRBD2	TRBV19	NA	CASSSGRGSSYNEQFF	TGTGCCAGTAGTAGCGGGAGGGGGAGCTCCTACAATGAGCAGTTCTTC
TRBJ1-6	NA	TRBV6-5	once	CASRPGSYNSPLHF	TGTGCCAGCAGGCCGGGCTCCTATAATTCACCCCTCCACTTT
TRBJ1-5	NA	TRBV6-6	NA	CASSVGTPSNQPQHF	TGTGCCAGCAGTGTCGGGACACCGAGCAATCAGCCCCAGCATTTT
TRBJ1-3	NA	TRBV4-1	NA	CASSQGLAVESSGNTIYF	TGCGCCAGCAGCCAAGGACTAGCGGTGGAATCCTCTGGAAACACCATATATTTT
TRBJ2-3	NA	TRBV7-9	NA	CASSLREDTQYF	TGTGCCAGCAGCTTACGCGAGGATACGCAGTATTTT
TRBJ1-1	NA	TRBV10-3	NA	CAISEAGTEAFF	TGTGCCATCAGTGAAGCCGGGACTGAAGCTTTCTTT
TRBJ2-3	NA	TRBV12-3/TRBV12-4	NA	CASSLGADTQYF	TGTGCCAGCAGTCTCGGGGCAGATACGCAGTATTTT
TRBJ1-1	NA	TRBV29-1	NA	CSVGGQWNTEAFF	TGCAGCGTTGGGGGGCAGTGGAACACTGAAGCTTTCTTT